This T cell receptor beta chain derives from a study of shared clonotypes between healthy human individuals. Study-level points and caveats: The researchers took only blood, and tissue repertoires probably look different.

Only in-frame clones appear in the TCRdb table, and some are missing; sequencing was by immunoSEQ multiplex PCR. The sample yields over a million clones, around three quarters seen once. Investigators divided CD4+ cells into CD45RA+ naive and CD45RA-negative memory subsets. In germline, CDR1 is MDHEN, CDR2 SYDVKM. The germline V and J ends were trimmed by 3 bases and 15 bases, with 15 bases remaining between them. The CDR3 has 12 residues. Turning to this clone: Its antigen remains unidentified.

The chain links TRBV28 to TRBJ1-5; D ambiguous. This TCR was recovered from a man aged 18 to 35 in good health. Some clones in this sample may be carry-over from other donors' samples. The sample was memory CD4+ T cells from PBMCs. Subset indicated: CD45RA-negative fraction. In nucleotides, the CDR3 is TGTGCCAGCAGTTTTGGCACTTTGACGGGGCATTTT. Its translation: CASSFGTLTGHF.